This TCR beta chain emerged from a study of shared clonotypes between healthy human individuals. This clone appeared a single time. The target antigen is unknown. Sequenced by immunoSEQ multiplex PCR; TCRdb stores in-frame clones only, minus some. The sample has roughly 2,500,000 clones; over 85% are singletons. General study findings and limits: Sequencing depth was expected to affect clonotype sharing among donors.

Germline lookup yields CDR1 MDHEN and CDR2 SYDVKM. Trimming removed 6 bases at V and 3 bases at J, with 13 bases between. The CDR3 is made up of 14 amino acids. The V call is TRBV28, the J call TRBJ2-3, with D possibly matching TRBD2 (6 bases). The source material was naive CD4+ T cells from PBMCs. Stated subset: CD45RA+ positively selected. This clonotype was obtained from a young man in good health. Some clones in this sample may be carry-over from other donors' samples. The CDR3 loop is CASSRLGATDTQYF. The DNA for the CDR3 is TGTGCCAGCAGCCGACTAGGCGCGACAGATACGCAGTATTTT.